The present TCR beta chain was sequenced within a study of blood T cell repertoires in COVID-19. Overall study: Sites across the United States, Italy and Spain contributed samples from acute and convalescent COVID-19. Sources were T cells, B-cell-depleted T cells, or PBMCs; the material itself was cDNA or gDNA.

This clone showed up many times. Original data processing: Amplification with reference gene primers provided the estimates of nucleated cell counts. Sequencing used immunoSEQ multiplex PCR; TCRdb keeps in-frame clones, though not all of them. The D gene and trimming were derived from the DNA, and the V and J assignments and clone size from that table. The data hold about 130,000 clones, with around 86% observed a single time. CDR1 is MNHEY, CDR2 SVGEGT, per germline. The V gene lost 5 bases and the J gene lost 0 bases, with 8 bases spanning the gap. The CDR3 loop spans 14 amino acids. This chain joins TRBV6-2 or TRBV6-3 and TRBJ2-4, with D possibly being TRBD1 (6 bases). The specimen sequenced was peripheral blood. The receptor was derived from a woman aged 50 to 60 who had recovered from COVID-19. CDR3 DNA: TGTGCCAGCAGTAGGGGGATAGCCAAAAACATTCAGTACTTC. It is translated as CASSRGIAKNIQYF.